This TCR beta chain comes out of a study of cytomegalovirus exposure and HLA in healthy donors. Looking at the study overall: Roughly 85 million unique TCRs from HLA-typed donors made up an early data release. Within the Caucasian-associated ancestry cluster were roughly 79% of the 398 genotyped donors.

Per the germline V gene, CDR1 is SGDLS and CDR2 is YYNGEE. The CDR3 runs 16 residues. V lost 5 bases and J 2 bases, leaving 18 bases between the germline ends. Study findings and constraints: TCR beta sequences reportedly predicted most subjects' HLA-A and HLA-B alleles accurately.

In the PCR, 60 Vbeta and 13 Jbeta primers were used. Some clones are missing from TCRdb's copy, which holds only in-frame ones; the method was immunoSEQ multiplex PCR. The sample lists 160,000 or so clones, nearly 80% occurring once. On this clone: Its antigen is undetermined.

This receptor was taken from a man aged 40-49 years in good health and CMV-seropositive. The rearrangement uses TRBV9 and TRBJ2-3, with D maybe TRBD2 (6 bases). Sequenced sample: PBMCs. CDR3 in DNA: TGTGCCAGCAGTCTTCCCGGGACTGAACACACAGATACGCAGTATTTT. Translated: CASSLPGTEHTDTQYF. The full variable domain, with the rest looked up from reference TRBV9 and TRBJ2-3, is DSGVTQTPKHLITATGQRVTLRCSPRSGDLSVYWYQQSLDQGLQFLIQYYNGEERAKGNILERFSAQQFPDLHSELNLSSLELGDSALYFCASSLPGTEHTDTQYFGPGTRLTVL.